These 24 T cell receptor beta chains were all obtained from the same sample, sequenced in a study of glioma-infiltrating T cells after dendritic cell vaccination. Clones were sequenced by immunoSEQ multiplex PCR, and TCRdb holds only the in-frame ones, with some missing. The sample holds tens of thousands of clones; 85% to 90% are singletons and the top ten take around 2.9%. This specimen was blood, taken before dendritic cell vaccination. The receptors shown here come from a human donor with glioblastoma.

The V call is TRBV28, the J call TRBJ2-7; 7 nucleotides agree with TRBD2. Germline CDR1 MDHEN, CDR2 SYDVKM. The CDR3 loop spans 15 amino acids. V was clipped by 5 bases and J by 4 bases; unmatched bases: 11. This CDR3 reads CASSTPPGRGYEQYF. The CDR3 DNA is TGTGCCAGCAGTACCCCCCCGGGGCGGGGGTACGAGCAGTACTTC.

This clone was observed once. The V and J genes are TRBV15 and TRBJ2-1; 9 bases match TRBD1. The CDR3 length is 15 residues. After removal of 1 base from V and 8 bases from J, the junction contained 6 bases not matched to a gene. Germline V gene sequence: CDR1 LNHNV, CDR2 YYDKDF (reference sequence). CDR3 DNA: TGTGCCACCAGCAGAGCCGGGACAGGGTTCGATGAGCAGTTCTTC. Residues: CATSRAGTGFDEQFF.

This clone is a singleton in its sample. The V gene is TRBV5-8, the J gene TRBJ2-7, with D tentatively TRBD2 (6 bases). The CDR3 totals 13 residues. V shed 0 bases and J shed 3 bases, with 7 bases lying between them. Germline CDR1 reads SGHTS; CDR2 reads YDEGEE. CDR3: CASSLARGYEQYF. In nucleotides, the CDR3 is TGTGCCAGCAGCTTGGCGCGGGGCTACGAGCAGTACTTC.

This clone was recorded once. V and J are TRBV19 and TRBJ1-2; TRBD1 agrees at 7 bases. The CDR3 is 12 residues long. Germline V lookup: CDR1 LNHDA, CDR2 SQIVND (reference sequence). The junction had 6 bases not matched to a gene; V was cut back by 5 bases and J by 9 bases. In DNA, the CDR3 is TGTGCCAGTAGTCTTCGACAGGGAAGCTACACCTTC. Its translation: CASSLRQGSYTF.

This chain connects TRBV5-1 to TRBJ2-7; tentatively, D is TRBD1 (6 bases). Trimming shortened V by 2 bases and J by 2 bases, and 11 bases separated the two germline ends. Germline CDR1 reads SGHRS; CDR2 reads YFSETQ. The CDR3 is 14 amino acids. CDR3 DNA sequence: TGCGCCAGCAGCTTCGGACAGCCCGCCTACGAGCAGTACTTC. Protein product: CASSFGQPAYEQYF.

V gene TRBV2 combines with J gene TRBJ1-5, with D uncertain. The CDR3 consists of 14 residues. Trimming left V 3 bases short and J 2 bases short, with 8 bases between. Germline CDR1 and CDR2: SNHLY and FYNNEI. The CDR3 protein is CASSDITGNQPQHF. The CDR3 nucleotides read TGTGCCAGCAGTGATATAACTGGCAATCAGCCCCAGCATTTT. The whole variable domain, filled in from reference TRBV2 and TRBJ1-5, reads EPEVTQTPSHQVTQMGQEVILRCVPISNHLYFYWYRQILGQKVEFLVSFYNNEISEKSEIFDDQFSVERPDGSNFTLKIRSTKLEDSAMYFCASSDITGNQPQHFGDGTRLSIL.

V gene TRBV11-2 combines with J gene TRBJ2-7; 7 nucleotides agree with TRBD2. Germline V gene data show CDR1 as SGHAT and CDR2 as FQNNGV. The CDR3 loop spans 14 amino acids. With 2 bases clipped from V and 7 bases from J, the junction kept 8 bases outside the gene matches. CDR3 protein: CASSLSAGAVEQYF. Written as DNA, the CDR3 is TGTGCCAGCAGCTTAAGTGCGGGAGCCGTTGAGCAGTACTTC.

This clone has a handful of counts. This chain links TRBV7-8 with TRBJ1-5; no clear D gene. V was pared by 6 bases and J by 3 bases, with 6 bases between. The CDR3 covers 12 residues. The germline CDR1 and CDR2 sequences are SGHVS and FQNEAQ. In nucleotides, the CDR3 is TGTGCCAGCAGTCTCCCCAATCAGCCCCAGCATTTT. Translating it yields CASSLPNQPQHF.

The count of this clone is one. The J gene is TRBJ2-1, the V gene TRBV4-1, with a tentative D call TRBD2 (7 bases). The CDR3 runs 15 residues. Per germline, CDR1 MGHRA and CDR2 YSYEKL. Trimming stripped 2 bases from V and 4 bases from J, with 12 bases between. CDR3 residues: CASSQPRGAYNEQFF. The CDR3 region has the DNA TGCGCCAGCAGCCAACCCCGGGGGGCTTACAATGAGCAGTTCTTC.

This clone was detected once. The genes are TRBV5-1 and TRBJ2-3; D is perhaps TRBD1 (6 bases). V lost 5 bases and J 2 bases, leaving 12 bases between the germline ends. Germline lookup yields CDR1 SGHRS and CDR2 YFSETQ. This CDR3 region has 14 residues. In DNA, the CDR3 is TGCGCCAGCAGTTCGAACAGGGCCACAGATACGCAGTATTTT. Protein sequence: CASSSNRATDTQYF.

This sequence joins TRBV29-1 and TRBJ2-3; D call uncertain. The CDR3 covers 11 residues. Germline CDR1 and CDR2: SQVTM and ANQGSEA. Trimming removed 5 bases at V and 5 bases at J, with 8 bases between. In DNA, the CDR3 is TGCAGCGTTAACACAAAAGATACGCAGTATTTT. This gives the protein CSVNTKDTQYF.

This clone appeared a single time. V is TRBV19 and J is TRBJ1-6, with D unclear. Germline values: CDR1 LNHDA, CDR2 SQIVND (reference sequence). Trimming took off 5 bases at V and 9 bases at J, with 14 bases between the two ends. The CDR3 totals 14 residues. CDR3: CASSPGTEGSPLHF. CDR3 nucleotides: TGTGCCAGTAGTCCCGGCACAGAGGGTTCACCCCTCCACTTT.

CDR3 sequence: CASSFRPGETQYF. CDR3 nucleotides: TGTGCCAGCAGTTTTCGCCCAGGAGAGACCCAGTACTTC. This chain uses TRBV27 with TRBJ2-5; D gene ambiguous. There are 13 residues in the CDR3. V gave up 3 bases and J gave up 4 bases, with 9 bases separating them. CDR1 is MNHEY and CDR2 is SMNVEV in the germline V gene (reference sequence).

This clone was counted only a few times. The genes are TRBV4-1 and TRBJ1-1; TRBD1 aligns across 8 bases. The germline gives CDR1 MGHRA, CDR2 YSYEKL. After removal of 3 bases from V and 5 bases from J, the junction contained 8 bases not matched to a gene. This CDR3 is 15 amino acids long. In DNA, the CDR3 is TGCGCCAGCAGCCACCCTACAGGGGGTCGAACTGAAGCTTTCTTT. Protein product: CASSHPTGGRTEAFF.

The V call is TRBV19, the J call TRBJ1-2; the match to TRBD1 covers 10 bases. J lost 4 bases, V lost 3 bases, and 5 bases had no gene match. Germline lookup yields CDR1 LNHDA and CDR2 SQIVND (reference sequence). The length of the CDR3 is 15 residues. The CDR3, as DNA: TGTGCCAGTAGTATCCCGGGACAGGGGTCCTATGGCTACACCTTC. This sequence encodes CASSIPGQGSYGYTF. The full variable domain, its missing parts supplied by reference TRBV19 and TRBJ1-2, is DGGITQSPKYLFRKEGQNVTLSCEQNLNHDAMYWYRQDPGQGLRLIYYSQIVNDFQKGDIAEGYSVSREKKESFPLTVTSAQKNPTAFYLCASSIPGQGSYGYTFGSGTRLTVV.

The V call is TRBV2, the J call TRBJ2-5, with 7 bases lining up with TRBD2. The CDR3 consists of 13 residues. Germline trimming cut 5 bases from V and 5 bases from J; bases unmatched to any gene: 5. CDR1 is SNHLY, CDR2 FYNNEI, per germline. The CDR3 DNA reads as TGTGCCAGCAGTCCAGCGGGGCGGGAGACCCAGTACTTC. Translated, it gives CASSPAGRETQYF.

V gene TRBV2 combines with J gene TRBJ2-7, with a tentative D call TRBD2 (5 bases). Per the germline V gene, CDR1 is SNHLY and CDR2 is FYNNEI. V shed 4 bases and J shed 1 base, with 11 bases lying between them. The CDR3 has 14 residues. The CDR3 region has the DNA TGTGCCAGCAGTGCATCGGGCGGGTCCTACGAGCAGTACTTC. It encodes CASSASGGSYEQYF.

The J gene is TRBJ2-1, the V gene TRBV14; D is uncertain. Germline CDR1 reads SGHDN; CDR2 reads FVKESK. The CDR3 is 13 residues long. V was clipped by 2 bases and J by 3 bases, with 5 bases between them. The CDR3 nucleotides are TGTGCCAGCAGCCAAAACAGCTACAATGAGCAGTTCTTC. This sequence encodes CASSQNSYNEQFF. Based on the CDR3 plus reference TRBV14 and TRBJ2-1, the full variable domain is EAGVTQFPSHSVIEKGQTVTLRCDPISGHDNLYWYRRVMGKEIKFLLHFVKESKQDESGMPNNRFLAERTGGTYSTLKVQPAELEDSGVYFCASSQNSYNEQFFGPGTRLTVL.

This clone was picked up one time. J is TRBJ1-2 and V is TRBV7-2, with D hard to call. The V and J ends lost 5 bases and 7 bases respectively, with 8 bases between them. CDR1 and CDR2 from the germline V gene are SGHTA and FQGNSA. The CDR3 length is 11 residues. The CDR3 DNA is TGTGCCAGCAGCCTATGGTCTGGCTACACCTTC. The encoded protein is CASSLWSGYTF.

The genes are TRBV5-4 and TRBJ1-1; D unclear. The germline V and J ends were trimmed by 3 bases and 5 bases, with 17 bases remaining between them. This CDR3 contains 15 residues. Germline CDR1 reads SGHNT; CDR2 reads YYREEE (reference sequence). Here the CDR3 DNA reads TGTGCCAGCAGCTCCCTGACGTCGTGGAGGACTGAAGCTTTCTTT. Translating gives CASSSLTSWRTEAFF.

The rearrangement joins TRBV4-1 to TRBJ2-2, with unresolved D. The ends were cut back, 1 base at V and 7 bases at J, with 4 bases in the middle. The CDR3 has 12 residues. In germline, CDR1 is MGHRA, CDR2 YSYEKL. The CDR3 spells CASSQGHGELFF. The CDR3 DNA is TGCGCCAGCAGCCAAGGACACGGGGAGCTGTTTTTT.

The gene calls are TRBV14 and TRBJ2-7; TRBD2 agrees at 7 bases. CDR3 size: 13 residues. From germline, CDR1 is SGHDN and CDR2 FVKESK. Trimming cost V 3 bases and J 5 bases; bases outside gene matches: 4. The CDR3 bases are TGTGCCAGCAGCCAGCAGGGAGGGAACGAGCAGTACTTC. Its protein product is CASSQQGGNEQYF.

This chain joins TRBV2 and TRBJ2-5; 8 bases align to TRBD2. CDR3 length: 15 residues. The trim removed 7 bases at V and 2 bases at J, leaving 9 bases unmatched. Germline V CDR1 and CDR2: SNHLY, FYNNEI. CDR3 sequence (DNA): TGTGCCAGCAAACAGAGGACTAGCTCTCAAGAGACCCAGTACTTC. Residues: CASKQRTSSQETQYF.

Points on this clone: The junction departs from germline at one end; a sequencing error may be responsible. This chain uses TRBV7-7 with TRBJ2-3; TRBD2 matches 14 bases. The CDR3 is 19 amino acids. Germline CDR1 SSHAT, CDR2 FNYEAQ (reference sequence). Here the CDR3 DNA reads TGTGCTAGCAGCTTCGGACCGACTAGCGGGAGGGCCGGGCCAGATACGCAGTATTTT. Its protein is CASSFGPTSGRAGPDTQYF.